Below are 27 T cell receptor beta chains sequenced from a single sample in a study of blood T cell repertoires in COVID-19. Here immunoSEQ multiplex PCR was the method, and the copy in TCRdb shows in-frame clones only, minus some. Of 300,000 to 350,000 clones listed, roughly nine tenths are singletons. The specimen sequenced was peripheral blood. All receptors derive from a woman aged 25 to 39 with COVID-19, enrolled during active disease.

The sample holds one count of this clone. The chain combines TRBV5-4 with TRBJ1-5; 7 bases fit TRBD1. Germline V gene sequence: CDR1 SGHNT, CDR2 YYREEE (reference sequence). The CDR3 runs to 13 residues. Trimming cost V 3 bases and J 5 bases; bases outside gene matches: 2. The DNA of the CDR3 is TGTGCCAGCAGCTATGACAGGGATCAGCCCCAGCATTTT. Translation: CASSYDRDQPQHF.

The chain employs TRBV30 and TRBJ1-5, with no clear D. CDR3 length: 13 amino acids. Trimming took off 2 bases at V and 5 bases at J, with 10 bases between the two ends. Per germline, CDR1 GTSNPN and CDR2 SVGIG (reference sequence). CDR3 coding DNA: TGTGCCTGGAGTAGCGGCACTGATCAGCCCCAGCATTTT. This encodes CAWSSGTDQPQHF.

The rearrangement uses TRBV5-6 and TRBJ1-3; possibly TRBD1 for D (5 bases). V dropped 4 bases and J dropped 0 bases, with 11 bases sitting between them. CDR3 length: 15 amino acids. Germline CDR1 reads SGHDT; CDR2 reads YYEEEE. CDR3 coding DNA: TGTGCCAGCAGCCCTGGACACTACTCTGGAAACACCATATATTTT. Translated: CASSPGHYSGNTIYF.

The chain combines TRBV6-6 with TRBJ1-1, with 8 bases that match TRBD1. V shed 6 bases, J shed 4 bases, and the junction held 4 bases outside the gene matches. The length of the CDR3 is 13 residues. Per the germline V gene, CDR1 is MNHNY and CDR2 is SVGAGI (reference sequence). CDR3 loop: CASSLQGVTEAFF. CDR3 nucleotide sequence: TGTGCCAGCAGCCTACAGGGGGTCACTGAAGCTTTCTTT.

The rearrangement joins TRBV27 to TRBJ1-2, with 11 bases that match TRBD1. Germline V CDR1 and CDR2: MNHEY, SMNVEV (reference sequence). Trimming removed 6 bases from V and 4 bases from J; junction bases left unmatched: 7. This CDR3 region has 15 residues. CDR3 residues: CASSGQGARSYGYTF. The CDR3 nucleotides are TGTGCCAGCAGCGGACAGGGGGCGCGTAGCTATGGCTACACCTTC.

This chain uses TRBV2 with TRBJ2-2; 8 bases are shared with TRBD2. V shed 4 bases and J 4 bases; nucleotides not matched to a gene: 8. From germline, CDR1 is SNHLY and CDR2 FYNNEI. The length of the CDR3 is 16 residues. CDR3 bases: TGTGCCAGCAGTGGAAAGAGCGGGAGTGCCACCGGGGAGCTGTTTTTT. It specifies CASSGKSGSATGELFF.

The chain employs TRBV7-8 and TRBJ2-1, with 7 bases that match TRBD2. The CDR3 consists of 22 residues. J was trimmed by 7 bases and V by 1 base; bases with no gene match: 28. Germline assignment: CDR1 SGHVS and CDR2 FQNEAQ. CDR3 sequence (DNA): TGTGCCAGCAGCTTAGTCGGATTCAGTCGCGGGAGATTCGCATTCAACGGTAATGAGCAGTTCTTC. It specifies CASSLVGFSRGRFAFNGNEQFF.

The rearrangement links TRBV2 to TRBJ2-7; D unresolved. Germline values: CDR1 SNHLY, CDR2 FYNNEI. The germline V and J ends were trimmed by 1 base and 0 bases, with 10 bases remaining between them. CDR3 length: 15 amino acids. The CDR3 loop reads CASSEDWLSSYEQYF. The CDR3 bases are TGTGCCAGCAGTGAAGACTGGTTAAGCTCCTACGAGCAGTACTTC.

This chain joins TRBV7-2 and TRBJ1-6, with TRBD1 matching 7 bases. The germline V gene has CDR1 SGHTA and CDR2 FQGNSA. CDR3 length: 15 residues. V lost 4 bases to trimming and J lost 5 bases; unmatched junction nucleotides: 5. CDR3 nucleotides: TGTGCCAGCAGCTGGAGGGGGCAAAATAATTCACCCCTCCACTTT. As protein: CASSWRGQNNSPLHF.

This chain uses TRBV4-2 with TRBJ2-3, with D tentatively TRBD2 (6 bases). With 4 bases removed from V and 0 bases from J, the gap between germline ends came to 23 bases. This CDR3 is 19 amino acids long. The germline V gene encodes CDR1 LGHNA and CDR2 YNFKEQ. CDR3 nucleotides: TGTGCCAGCAGCCCCCTCCTAACGGAGGGGCTTACTAGCACAGATACGCAGTATTTT. This encodes CASSPLLTEGLTSTDTQYF.

The chain uses TRBV7-9 and TRBJ2-7; possibly TRBD2 for D (5 bases). V dropped 5 bases and J dropped 7 bases, with 12 bases sitting between them. The germline CDR1 and CDR2 sequences are SEHNR and FQNEAQ (reference sequence). The CDR3 is 12 residues long. DNA for the CDR3: TGTGCCAGCAGCCAACCCCAGCGGGAGCAGTACTTC. Translated, it gives CASSQPQREQYF.

The chain uses TRBV28 and TRBJ2-1; D might be TRBD1 (8 bases). The CDR3 is made up of 12 amino acids. The V gene lost 8 bases and the J gene lost 9 bases, with 14 bases spanning the gap. Germline V gene data show CDR1 as MDHEN and CDR2 as SYDVKM. CDR3 nucleotide sequence: TGTGCCAGCGGACAGGGAGGGGGTGAGCAGTTCTTC. Translating gives CASGQGGGEQFF.

The chain joins TRBV2 to TRBJ1-6; no firm D call. V was trimmed by 4 bases and J by 6 bases, leaving 16 bases between them. This CDR3 spans 16 amino acids. Germline-derived CDR1 and CDR2 are SNHLY and FYNNEI. The CDR3 DNA sequence: TGTGCCAGCAGTGCACAGTTAGTGAGTCGTAATTCACCCCTCCACTTT. Its protein is CASSAQLVSRNSPLHF.

This clone was counted only a few times. J is TRBJ1-1 and V is TRBV5-1; the D is unclear. CDR1 is SGHRS, CDR2 YFSETQ, per germline. V was shortened by 2 bases and J by 1 base, with 12 bases between the two germline ends. The CDR3 consists of 15 residues. The CDR3, as DNA: TGCGCCAGCAGCTTTATCGGGAGCCGGAACACTGAAGCTTTCTTT. Protein: CASSFIGSRNTEAFF.

The chain links TRBV7-2 to TRBJ1-6, with a possible D match to TRBD1 (6 bases). Germline CDR1 reads SGHTA; CDR2 reads FQGNSA. The CDR3 loop spans 13 amino acids. Trimming removed 5 bases at V and 10 bases at J, with 12 bases between. CDR3 in DNA: TGTGCCAGCAGCGCCGGGACAAACTCACCCCTCCACTTT. Protein product: CASSAGTNSPLHF.

The chain has TRBV6-5 and TRBJ2-7; the match to TRBD1 covers 7 bases. The CDR3 has 15 residues. From germline, CDR1 is MNHEY and CDR2 SVGAGI. V dropped 4 bases and J dropped 0; count of bases not matched to a gene: 6. The CDR3 DNA sequence: TGTGCCAGCAGTTCGGACAGGACGAGCTCCTACGAGCAGTACTTC. Encoded protein: CASSSDRTSSYEQYF.

V and J are TRBV27 and TRBJ1-4; weak D call: TRBD1 (5 bases). Germline V gene sequence: CDR1 MNHEY, CDR2 SMNVEV (reference sequence). Between the trimmed V and J ends, which lost 2 bases and 8 bases, there was a span of 9 bases. The CDR3 is 13 residues long. The chain's CDR3 is CASSLGGSEKLFF. The CDR3 bases are TGTGCCAGCAGTTTAGGGGGGAGCGAAAAACTGTTTTTT.

J is TRBJ2-1 and V is TRBV25-1; D is unclear. Germline CDR1 reads MGHDK; CDR2 reads SYGVNS. Trimming stripped 0 bases from V and 7 bases from J, with 10 bases between. This CDR3 has 14 amino acids. This CDR3 is CASSEYPQVNEQFF. CDR3 nucleotide sequence: TGTGCCAGCAGTGAATATCCTCAGGTAAATGAGCAGTTCTTC.

The chain couples TRBV7-6 to TRBJ2-7, with TRBD2 identical over 12 bases. J gave up 5 bases and V 1 base, and 3 bases lay outside the gene matches. The germline V gene has CDR1 SGHVS and CDR2 FNYEAQ. The CDR3 consists of 15 residues. CDR3 region: CASSLGLAGDDEQYF. CDR3 DNA: TGTGCCAGCAGCTTAGGACTAGCGGGAGACGACGAGCAGTACTTC.

The chain has TRBV29-1 and TRBJ1-1; TRBD1 is a possible D gene (6 bases). Trimming pared 4 bases from V and 0 bases from J, leaving 12 bases between. CDR3 length: 14 amino acids. The germline V gene has CDR1 SQVTM and CDR2 ANQGSEA. The CDR3 loop is CSVVVGDMNTEAFF. The DNA for the CDR3 is TGCAGCGTTGTCGTGGGGGACATGAACACTGAAGCTTTCTTT.

The V call is TRBV5-1, the J call TRBJ2-1, with 11 bases that match TRBD2. CDR1 is SGHRS, CDR2 YFSETQ, per germline. After removal of 3 bases from V and 5 bases from J, the junction contained 7 bases not matched to a gene. The CDR3 runs 16 residues. The CDR3 sequence: CASSSETSGSNNEQFF. The CDR3 coding sequence is TGCGCCAGCAGCTCCGAAACTAGCGGGAGCAACAATGAGCAGTTCTTC.

The chain links TRBV30 to TRBJ1-6; 8 bases are a match to TRBD1. J lost 2 bases, V lost 4 bases, and 7 bases had no gene match. CDR1 GTSNPN and CDR2 SVGIG come from the germline V gene (reference sequence). This CDR3 has 16 residues. The CDR3: CAWNRGRLTYNSPLHF. The CDR3, as DNA: TGTGCCTGGAACAGGGGGAGGTTGACCTATAATTCACCCCTCCACTTT.

The V gene is TRBV12-3 or TRBV12-4, the J gene TRBJ1-1; D is undetermined. The V end lost 4 bases, the J end lost 5 bases, and 11 bases lay between the germline ends. CDR3 size: 13 residues. CDR3 region: CASSSLRGTEAFF. In DNA, the CDR3 is TGTGCCAGCAGTTCCCTCCGGGGAACTGAAGCTTTCTTT.

J is TRBJ2-1 and V is TRBV3-1 (or the pseudogene TRBV3-2); 7 bases align to TRBD2. Per the germline V gene, CDR1 is LGHDT and CDR2 is YNNKEL (reference sequence). The CDR3 contains 19 residues. Unmatched junction bases numbered 20, after V lost 0 bases and J lost 9 bases. This CDR3 is CASSQDKRFGGSFRGEQFF. In DNA form, the CDR3 reads TGTGCCAGCAGCCAAGATAAGAGGTTTGGCGGGAGTTTTCGAGGTGAGCAGTTCTTC.

V is TRBV19 and J is TRBJ1-4; D is unresolved. This CDR3 has 17 amino acids. CDR1 and CDR2 (germline): LNHDA, SQIVND (reference sequence). V lost 3 bases, J lost 4 bases, and 18 bases lay in between. The CDR3 nucleotides read TGTGCCAGTAGTATCGAAATTGGCAGGCGATTTAATGAAAAACTGTTTTTT. Its translation: CASSIEIGRRFNEKLFF.

The chain employs TRBV5-1 and TRBJ2-2, with D possibly matching TRBD1 (5 bases). The CDR3 is 15 residues long. CDR1 and CDR2 (germline): SGHRS, YFSETQ. V lost 0 bases and J 4 bases, leaving 10 bases between the germline ends. In nucleotides, the CDR3 is TGCGCCAGCAGCTTGGATCGGACAATCACCGGGGAGCTGTTTTTT. Amino acid sequence: CASSLDRTITGELFF.

The chain joins TRBV3-1 (or the pseudogene TRBV3-2) to TRBJ2-1, with 12 nucleotides matching TRBD2. V shed 4 bases, J shed 15 bases, and the junction held 7 bases outside the gene matches. This CDR3 is built from 13 residues. CDR1 is LGHDT, CDR2 YNNKEL, per germline (reference sequence). The CDR3 DNA sequence: TGTGCCAGCAGCCCCTGGACTAGCGGGAATAGGTTCTTC. It specifies CASSPWTSGNRFF.